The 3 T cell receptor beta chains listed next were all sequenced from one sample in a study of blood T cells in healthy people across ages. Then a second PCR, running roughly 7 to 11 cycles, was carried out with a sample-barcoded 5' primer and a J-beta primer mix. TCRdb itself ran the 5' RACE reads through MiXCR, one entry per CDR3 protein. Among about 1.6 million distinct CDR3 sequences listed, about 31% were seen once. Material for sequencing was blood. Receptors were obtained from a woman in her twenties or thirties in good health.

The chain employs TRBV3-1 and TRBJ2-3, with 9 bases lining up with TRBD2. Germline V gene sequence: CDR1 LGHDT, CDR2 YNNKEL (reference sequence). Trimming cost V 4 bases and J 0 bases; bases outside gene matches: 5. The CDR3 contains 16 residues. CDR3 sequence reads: CASSPLAGYSTDTQYF. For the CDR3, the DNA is TGTGCCAGCAGCCCCCTAGCGGGGTATAGCACAGATACGCAGTATTTT.

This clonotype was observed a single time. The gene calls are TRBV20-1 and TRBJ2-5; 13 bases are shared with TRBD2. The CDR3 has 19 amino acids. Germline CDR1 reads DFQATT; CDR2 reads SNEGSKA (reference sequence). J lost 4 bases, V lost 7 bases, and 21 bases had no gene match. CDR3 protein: CSVSTPWTSGSAGGETQYF. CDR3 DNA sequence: TGCAGTGTTTCAACTCCGTGGACTAGCGGGAGTGCTGGAGGAGAGACCCAGTACTTC.

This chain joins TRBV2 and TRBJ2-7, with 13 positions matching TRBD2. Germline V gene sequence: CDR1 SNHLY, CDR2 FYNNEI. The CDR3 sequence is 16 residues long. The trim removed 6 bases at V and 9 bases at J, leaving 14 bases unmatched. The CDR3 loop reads CASRIPGLAGRAGQYF. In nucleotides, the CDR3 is TGTGCCAGCAGAATACCGGGACTAGCGGGACGTGCTGGGCAGTACTTC.